The 30 T cell receptor beta chains presented below share a single source sample, sequenced in a study of blood T cell repertoires in COVID-19. Produced via immunoSEQ multiplex PCR; TCRdb's table is partial and in-frame only. The profile shows about 120,000 clones, 90% of them singletons. The source material was peripheral blood. The receptors were sampled from a woman aged 55 to 70 with COVID-19, enrolled during active disease.

The J gene is TRBJ1-3, the V gene TRBV4-3; possible D gene TRBD1, 5 bases. V was shortened by 1 base and J by 0 bases, with 13 bases between the two germline ends. This CDR3 region has 17 residues. The germline CDR1 and CDR2 sequences are LGHNA and YSLEER. CDR3 region: CASSQGSGTYSGNTIYF. CDR3 bases: TGCGCCAGCAGCCAAGGGAGCGGGACGTACTCTGGAAACACCATATATTTT.

V usage is TRBV9 and J usage is TRBJ2-2, with TRBD1 as a possible D gene (6 bases). CDR1 SGDLS and CDR2 YYNGEE come from the germline V gene. CDR3 length: 15 amino acids. V lost 2 bases, J lost 1 base, and 9 bases lay in between. The DNA of the CDR3 is TGTGCCAGCAGCGTCGGGACAAGGAACACCGGGGAGCTGTTTTTT. This encodes CASSVGTRNTGELFF.

The chain links TRBV4-3 to TRBJ1-2; 8 bases align to TRBD1. The CDR3 contains 13 residues. The germline CDR1 and CDR2 sequences are LGHNA and YSLEER. V lost 4 bases and J lost 6; bases outside the gene matches: 4. Here the CDR3 reads CASSRETGDGYTF. The CDR3 DNA reads as TGCGCCAGCAGCCGGGAGACAGGGGATGGCTACACCTTC.

This clone showed up just once. V is TRBV7-8 and J is TRBJ1-2, with no clear D. V lost 4 bases, J lost 3 bases, and 21 bases lay in between. This CDR3 spans 17 amino acids. Germline CDR1 reads SGHVS; CDR2 reads FQNEAQ. CDR3 DNA: TGTGCCAGCAGCTATGTGTACAGACGACCCATTGACTATGGCTACACCTTC. It encodes CASSYVYRRPIDYGYTF.

The rearrangement uses TRBV7-9 and TRBJ1-2; no clear D gene. The germline V gene encodes CDR1 SEHNR and CDR2 FQNEAQ (reference sequence). The CDR3 length is 16 residues. The V and J ends lost 2 bases and 2 bases respectively, with 15 bases between them. The CDR3 region is CASSLPGFDANYGYTF. DNA of the CDR3: TGTGCCAGCAGCTTACCGGGGTTTGACGCAAACTATGGCTACACCTTC. The full variable domain, rest sourced from reference TRBV7-9 and TRBJ1-2, is DTGVSQNPRHKITKRGQNVTFRCDPISEHNRLYWYRQTLGQGPEFLTYFQNEAQLEKSRLLSDRFSAERPKGSFSTLEIQRTEQGDSAMYLCASSLPGFDANYGYTFGSGTRLTVV.

The J gene is TRBJ2-1, the V gene TRBV11-3; TRBD1 agrees at 8 bases. The CDR3 extends over 14 amino acids. Trimming took 7 bases from V and 5 from J; bases not matched to a gene: 7. The germline CDR1 and CDR2 sequences are SGHNT and YENEEA. CDR3 sequence (DNA): TGTGCCAGCAAAGAGACAGGGGTACACAATGAGCAGTTCTTC. This sequence encodes CASKETGVHNEQFF.

This clone has only a few counts. V gene TRBV4-1 combines with J gene TRBJ1-3, with D possibly TRBD1 on 5 matching bases. The CDR3 is 18 amino acids. The V end lost 4 bases, the J end lost 0 bases, and 19 bases lay between the germline ends. Germline V gene sequence: CDR1 MGHRA, CDR2 YSYEKL. CDR3 residues: CASSPASGLLSSGNTIYF. As DNA, the CDR3 is TGCGCCAGCAGCCCAGCTTCGGGACTCTTGAGCTCTGGAAACACCATATATTTT.

The chain recombines TRBV3-1 (or the pseudogene TRBV3-2) with TRBJ2-1; D not resolved. Germline loops: CDR1 LGHDT, CDR2 YNNKEL (reference sequence). The CDR3 sequence is 14 residues long. V gave up 1 base and J gave up 5 bases, with 9 bases separating them. CDR3 DNA: TGTGCCAGCAGCCAAGCCCCGGTCAACAATGAGCAGTTCTTC. This translates into CASSQAPVNNEQFF.

V is TRBV19 and J is TRBJ1-5, with D uncertain. The CDR3 has 13 residues. V lost 2 bases, J lost 7 bases, and 9 bases lay in between. The germline V gene encodes CDR1 LNHDA and CDR2 SQIVND (reference sequence). Here the CDR3 reads CASSIFPEQPQHF. The DNA for the CDR3 is TGTGCCAGTAGTATATTTCCAGAACAGCCCCAGCATTTT.

This chain links TRBV29-1 with TRBJ2-3; maybe TRBD1 (6 bases). From germline, CDR1 is SQVTM and CDR2 ANQGSEA. Trimming pared 3 bases from V and 1 base from J, leaving 17 bases between. The CDR3 runs to 16 residues. The CDR3: CSVDEIQGSRTDTQYF. The CDR3 DNA reads TGCAGCGTTGACGAAATCCAGGGGTCCCGCACAGATACGCAGTATTTT.

The genes are TRBV11-3 and TRBJ2-1; tentatively, D is TRBD1 (6 bases). The V gene's germline CDR1 is SGHNT and CDR2 YENEEA. The CDR3 consists of 14 residues. V was trimmed by 5 bases and J by 5 bases, leaving 13 bases between them. The CDR3 is CASSGTGTNNEQFF. The CDR3 DNA sequence: TGTGCCAGCAGCGGAACAGGGACCAACAATGAGCAGTTCTTC.

This rearrangement joins TRBV7-8 to TRBJ2-7; possible D gene TRBD2, 7 bases. CDR3 length: 14 residues. V lost 4 bases and J lost 6, with 16 bases in between. The germline CDR1 and CDR2 sequences are SGHVS and FQNEAQ. The CDR3 loop is CASSSRGGAGEQYF. CDR3 coding DNA: TGTGCCAGCAGCTCCCGTGGGGGGGCCGGCGAGCAGTACTTC.

The chain uses TRBV25-1 and TRBJ1-1; the D is unclear. The germline CDR1 and CDR2 sequences are MGHDK and SYGVNS. The V gene lost 2 bases and the J gene lost 3 bases, with 10 bases spanning the gap. The CDR3 is 14 residues long. CDR3 region: CASSEGQAYTEAFF. The CDR3 DNA reads as TGTGCCAGCAGTGAAGGGCAGGCTTACACTGAAGCTTTCTTT.

This clone was found once. The chain uses TRBV6-5 and TRBJ1-4, with a tentative D call TRBD1 (6 bases). This CDR3 is 15 amino acids long. The V gene lost 11 bases and the J gene lost 3 bases, with 19 bases spanning the gap. The germline V gene encodes CDR1 MNHEY and CDR2 SVGAGI. The CDR3 nucleotides are TGTGCCGCGAGTCTGTTCAGGGGATCTAATGAAAAACTGTTTTTT. As protein: CAASLFRGSNEKLFF.

The chain carries TRBV7-2 and TRBJ1-5; D might be TRBD1 (5 bases). The V gene lost 6 bases and the J gene lost 6 bases, with 12 bases spanning the gap. The germline V gene encodes CDR1 SGHTA and CDR2 FQGNSA. The CDR3 is 13 residues long. The CDR3 coding sequence is TGTGCCAGCAGGCAGGACACCCCTCAGCCCCAGCATTTT. This gives the protein CASRQDTPQPQHF.

V gene TRBV12-3 or TRBV12-4 combines with J gene TRBJ1-5; 7 bases match TRBD1. The junction had 3 bases not matched to a gene; V was cut back by 6 bases and J by 4 bases. This CDR3 is 13 amino acids long. The CDR3 loop reads CASSQGQNQPQHF. CDR3 nucleotide sequence: TGTGCCAGCAGCCAGGGACAGAATCAGCCCCAGCATTTT.

The rearrangement joins TRBV9 to TRBJ1-2; the D gene is possibly TRBD1 (6 bases). There are 17 residues in the CDR3. V was pared by 0 bases and J by 4 bases, with 19 bases between. Germline loops: CDR1 SGDLS, CDR2 YYNGEE. The CDR3 region has the DNA TGTGCCAGCAGCGTAGATACAGGGAGGGTAGGAGGCTATGGCTACACCTTC. This sequence encodes CASSVDTGRVGGYGYTF.

This chain joins TRBV4-2 and TRBJ2-5; D is uncertain. Germline V gives CDR1 LGHNA, CDR2 YNFKEQ. The CDR3 loop spans 16 amino acids. V was shortened by 4 bases and J by 1 base, with 16 bases between the two germline ends. The CDR3 bases are TGTGCCAGCAGCCCACCATCCCGTTACAGCCAAGAGACCCAGTACTTC. Its translation: CASSPPSRYSQETQYF.

The chain links TRBV19 to TRBJ1-1; tentative D call: TRBD1 (6 bases). This CDR3 has 14 residues. Germline-derived CDR1 and CDR2 are LNHDA and SQIVND (reference sequence). Trimming took off 5 bases at V and 5 bases at J, with 15 bases between the two ends. The CDR3 loop reads CASSPRGRGTEAFF. In DNA, the CDR3 is TGTGCCAGTAGTCCCCGGGGGAGGGGGACTGAAGCTTTCTTT.

V and J are TRBV5-1 and TRBJ1-1; 8 nucleotides agree with TRBD1. Germline trimming cut 4 bases from V and 6 bases from J; bases unmatched to any gene: 8. Germline V gives CDR1 SGHRS, CDR2 YFSETQ. The CDR3 spans 14 residues. The CDR3, as DNA: TGCGCCAGCAGCGATCATGACAGGGGCCCTGAAGCTTTCTTT. Translated, it gives CASSDHDRGPEAFF.

This chain connects TRBV6-2 or TRBV6-3 to TRBJ1-1, with 11 bases that match TRBD1. The CDR3 has 14 residues. Germline trimming cut 2 bases from V and 8 bases from J; bases unmatched to any gene: 4. In germline, CDR1 is MNHEY, CDR2 SVGEGT. In DNA form, the CDR3 reads TGTGCCAGCAGTTACGGGACAGGGGGGGCCGAAGCTTTCTTT. It translates to CASSYGTGGAEAFF.

The rearrangement links TRBV9 to TRBJ2-6; 8 bases line up with TRBD1. Germline assignment: CDR1 SGDLS and CDR2 YYNGEE. The CDR3 is made up of 16 amino acids. The V and J ends lost 0 bases and 4 bases, in that order; junction bases with no gene match: 3. The CDR3 region has the DNA TGTGCCAGCAGCGTAGGGACAGGGTCCGGGGCCAACGTCCTGACTTTC. It encodes CASSVGTGSGANVLTF.

The V call is TRBV12-5, the J call TRBJ1-5; a weak D match, TRBD1 (6 bases). The length of the CDR3 is 15 residues. Germline CDR1 LGHNT, CDR2 FRNRAP. V lost 7 bases, J lost 6 bases, and 19 bases lay in between. In DNA, the CDR3 is TGTGCTAGTGTCCCATACAGGGAAGGGCTTCAGCCCCAGCATTTT. Residues: CASVPYREGLQPQHF.

The chain employs TRBV6-1 and TRBJ2-2, with 7 positions matching TRBD1. V lost 0 bases to trimming and J lost 3 bases; unmatched junction nucleotides: 1. The CDR3 length is 15 residues. CDR1 is MNHNS, CDR2 SASEGT, per germline. The CDR3 loop is CASSEATGYTGELFF. The CDR3 DNA follows: TGTGCCAGCAGTGAAGCGACAGGGTACACCGGGGAGCTGTTTTTT.

This rearrangement joins TRBV10-3 to TRBJ1-1; TRBD1 matches at 9 bases. This CDR3 contains 13 residues. Germline CDR1 is ENHRY and CDR2 is SYGVKD. V lost 6 bases to trimming and J lost 6 bases; unmatched junction nucleotides: 5. The CDR3 nucleotides are TGTGCCATCAGGGGGACAGGGCGCGCTGAAGCTTTCTTT. Its translation: CAIRGTGRAEAFF.

The chain joins TRBV5-1 to TRBJ2-7; D is perhaps TRBD1 (6 bases). The CDR3 totals 13 residues. CDR1 and CDR2 (germline): SGHRS, YFSETQ. V shed 4 bases and J shed 7 bases, with 15 bases lying between them. The CDR3 bases are TGCGCCAGCAGCCTCATTCCAACAGGGGAGCAGTACTTC. Residues: CASSLIPTGEQYF.

The rearrangement joins TRBV5-4 to TRBJ1-1; TRBD1 aligns across 9 bases. J was trimmed by 3 bases and V by 4 bases; bases with no gene match: 10. The CDR3 consists of 16 residues. Germline lookup yields CDR1 SGHNT and CDR2 YYREEE (reference sequence). CDR3 in amino acids: CASSQPGTGTDTEAFF. The CDR3 region has the DNA TGTGCCAGCAGCCAACCCGGGACAGGGACGGACACTGAAGCTTTCTTT.

J is TRBJ1-2 and V is TRBV6-5, with D unresolved. There are 14 residues in the CDR3. V lost 10 bases and J lost 2, with 17 bases in between. CDR1 and CDR2 from the germline V gene are MNHEY and SVGAGI. CDR3 loop: CATVSGRLNYGYTF. The CDR3 DNA sequence: TGTGCCACCGTGTCAGGAAGACTAAACTATGGCTACACCTTC.

CDR3 in amino acids: CASSDGTTRETQYF. The CDR3 DNA is TGTGCCAGCAGTGACGGGACTACTCGAGAGACCCAGTACTTC. This chain links TRBV6-1 with TRBJ2-5; 7 nucleotides line up with TRBD2. Germline lookup yields CDR1 MNHNS and CDR2 SASEGT. V was clipped by 3 bases and J by 4 bases; unmatched bases: 5. CDR3 length: 14 residues.

The V gene is TRBV10-3, the J gene TRBJ1-1; 7 nucleotides align to TRBD1. The CDR3 spans 13 residues. With 5 bases clipped from V and 3 bases from J, the junction kept 3 bases outside the gene matches. In germline, CDR1 is ENHRY, CDR2 SYGVKD. The CDR3 sequence: CAISKTGDTEAFF. For the CDR3, the DNA is TGTGCCATCAGTAAAACAGGGGACACTGAAGCTTTCTTT.